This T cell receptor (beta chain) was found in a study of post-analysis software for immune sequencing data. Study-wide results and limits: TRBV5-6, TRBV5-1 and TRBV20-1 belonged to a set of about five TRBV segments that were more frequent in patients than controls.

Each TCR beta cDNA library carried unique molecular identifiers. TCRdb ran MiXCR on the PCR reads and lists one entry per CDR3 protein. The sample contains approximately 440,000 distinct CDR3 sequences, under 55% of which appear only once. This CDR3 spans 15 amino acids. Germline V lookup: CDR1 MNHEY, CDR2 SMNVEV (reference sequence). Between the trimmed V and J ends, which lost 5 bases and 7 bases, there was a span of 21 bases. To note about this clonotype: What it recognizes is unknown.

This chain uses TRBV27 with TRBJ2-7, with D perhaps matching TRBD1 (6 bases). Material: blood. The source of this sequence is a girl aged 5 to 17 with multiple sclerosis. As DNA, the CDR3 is TGTGCCAGCAGTCTAAAGGGGGACCACTACAATGAGCAGTACTTC. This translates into CASSLKGDHYNEQYF.